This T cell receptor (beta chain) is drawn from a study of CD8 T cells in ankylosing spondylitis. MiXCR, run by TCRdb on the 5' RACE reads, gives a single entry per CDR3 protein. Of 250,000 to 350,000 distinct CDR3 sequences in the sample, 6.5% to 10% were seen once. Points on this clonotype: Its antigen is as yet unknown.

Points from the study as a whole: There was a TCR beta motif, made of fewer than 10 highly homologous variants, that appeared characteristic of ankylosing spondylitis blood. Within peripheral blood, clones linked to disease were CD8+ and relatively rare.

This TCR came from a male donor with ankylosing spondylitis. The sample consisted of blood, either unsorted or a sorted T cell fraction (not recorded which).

In nucleotides, the CDR3 is TGTGCCAGCAGTTTTTCAGGGAGATTGAGCGAGCAGTACTTC. It codes for CASSFSGRLSEQYF. The genes are TRBV12-3 or TRBV12-4 and TRBJ2-7; either TRBD1 or TRBD2 may supply D (5 bases each). Trimming removed 3 bases from V and 6 bases from J, with 15 bases in between. This CDR3 comprises 14 residues.